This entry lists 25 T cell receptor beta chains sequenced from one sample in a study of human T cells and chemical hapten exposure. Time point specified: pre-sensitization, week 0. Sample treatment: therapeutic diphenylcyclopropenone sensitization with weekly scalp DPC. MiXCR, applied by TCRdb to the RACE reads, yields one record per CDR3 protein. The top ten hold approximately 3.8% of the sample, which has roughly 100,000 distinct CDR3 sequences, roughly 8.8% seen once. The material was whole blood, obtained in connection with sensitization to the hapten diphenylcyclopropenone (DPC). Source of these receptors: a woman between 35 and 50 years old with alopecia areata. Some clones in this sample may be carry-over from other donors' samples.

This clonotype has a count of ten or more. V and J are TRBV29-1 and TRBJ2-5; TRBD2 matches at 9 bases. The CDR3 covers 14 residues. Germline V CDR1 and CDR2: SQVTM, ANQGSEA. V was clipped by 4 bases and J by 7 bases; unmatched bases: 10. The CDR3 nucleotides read TGCAGCGTTGGAACTAGCGGGTCCTTTGGGACCCAGTACTTC. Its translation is CSVGTSGSFGTQYF.

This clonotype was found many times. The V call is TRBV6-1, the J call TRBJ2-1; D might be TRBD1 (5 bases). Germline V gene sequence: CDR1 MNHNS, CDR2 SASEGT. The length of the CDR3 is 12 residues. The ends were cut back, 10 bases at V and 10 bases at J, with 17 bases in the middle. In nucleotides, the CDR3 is TGTGCCACCGAATCTGGGGCCAGAGAGCAGTTCTTC. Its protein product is CATESGAREQFF.

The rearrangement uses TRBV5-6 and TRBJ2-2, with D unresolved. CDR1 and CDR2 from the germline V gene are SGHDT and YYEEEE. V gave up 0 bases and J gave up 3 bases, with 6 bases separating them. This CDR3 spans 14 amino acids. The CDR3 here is CASSLGRYTGELFF. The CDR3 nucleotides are TGTGCCAGCAGCTTGGGACGGTACACCGGGGAGCTGTTTTTT.

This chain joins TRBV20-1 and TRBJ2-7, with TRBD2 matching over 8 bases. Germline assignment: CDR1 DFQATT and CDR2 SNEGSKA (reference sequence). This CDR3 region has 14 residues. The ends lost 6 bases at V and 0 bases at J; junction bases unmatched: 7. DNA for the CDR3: TGCAGTGCGTTAGTAGCGGGAAGCTCCTACGAGCAGTACTTC. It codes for CSALVAGSSYEQYF.

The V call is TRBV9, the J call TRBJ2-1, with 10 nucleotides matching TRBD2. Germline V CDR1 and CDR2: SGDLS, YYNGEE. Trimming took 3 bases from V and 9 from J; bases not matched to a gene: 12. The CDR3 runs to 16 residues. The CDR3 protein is CASSAPIAGGQGEQFF. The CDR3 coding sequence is TGTGCCAGCAGCGCCCCGATAGCGGGGGGCCAGGGTGAGCAGTTCTTC.

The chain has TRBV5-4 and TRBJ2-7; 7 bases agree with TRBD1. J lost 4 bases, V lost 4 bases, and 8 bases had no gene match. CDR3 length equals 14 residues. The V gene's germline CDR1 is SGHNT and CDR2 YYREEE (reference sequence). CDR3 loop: CASSAPGQQYEQYF. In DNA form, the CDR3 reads TGTGCCAGCAGCGCCCCGGGACAGCAATACGAGCAGTACTTC.

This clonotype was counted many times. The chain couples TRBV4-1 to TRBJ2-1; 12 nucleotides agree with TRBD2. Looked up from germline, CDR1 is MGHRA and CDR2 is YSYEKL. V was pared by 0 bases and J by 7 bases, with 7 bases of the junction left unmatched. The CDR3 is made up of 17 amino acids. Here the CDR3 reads CASSQDSLAGGPNEQFF. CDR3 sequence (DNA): TGCGCCAGCAGCCAAGATTCGCTAGCGGGGGGGCCAAATGAGCAGTTCTTC.

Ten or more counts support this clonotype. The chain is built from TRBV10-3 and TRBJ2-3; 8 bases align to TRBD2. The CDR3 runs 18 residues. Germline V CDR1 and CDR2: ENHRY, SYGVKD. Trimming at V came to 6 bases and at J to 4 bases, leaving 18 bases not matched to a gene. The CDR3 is CAISTPRGASGRADTQYF. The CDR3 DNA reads TGTGCCATCAGCACCCCCCGGGGGGCTAGCGGGCGGGCAGATACGCAGTATTTT.

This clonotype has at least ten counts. CDR3 amino acids: CASSSTSGYSYEQYF. In DNA, the CDR3 is TGTGCCAGCAGCAGTACTAGCGGGTATTCCTACGAGCAGTACTTC. The chain joins TRBV7-9 to TRBJ2-7; 9 nucleotides agree with TRBD2. The germline CDR1 and CDR2 sequences are SEHNR and FQNEAQ (reference sequence). The CDR3 is made up of 15 amino acids. V lost 5 bases to trimming and J lost 1 base; unmatched junction nucleotides: 6.

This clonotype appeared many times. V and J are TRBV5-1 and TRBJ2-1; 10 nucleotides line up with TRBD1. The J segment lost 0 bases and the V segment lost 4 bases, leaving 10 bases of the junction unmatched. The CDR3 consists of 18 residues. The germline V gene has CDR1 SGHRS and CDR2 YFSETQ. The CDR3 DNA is TGCGCCAGCAGCCAAGGACAGGGGGGGTCGAGCTCCTACAATGAGCAGTTCTTC. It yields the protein CASSQGQGGSSSYNEQFF.

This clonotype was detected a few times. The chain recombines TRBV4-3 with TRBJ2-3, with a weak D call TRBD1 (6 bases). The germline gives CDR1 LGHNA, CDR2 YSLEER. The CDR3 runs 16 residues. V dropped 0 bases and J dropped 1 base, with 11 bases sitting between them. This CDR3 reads CASSQEQGRGTDTQYF. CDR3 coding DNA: TGCGCCAGCAGCCAAGAACAGGGACGGGGCACAGATACGCAGTATTTT.

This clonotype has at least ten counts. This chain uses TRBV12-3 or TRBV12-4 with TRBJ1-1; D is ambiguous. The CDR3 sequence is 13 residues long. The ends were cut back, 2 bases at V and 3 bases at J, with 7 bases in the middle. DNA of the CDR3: TGTGCCAGCAGTTTATCAGGTTACACTGAAGCTTTCTTT. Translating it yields CASSLSGYTEAFF.

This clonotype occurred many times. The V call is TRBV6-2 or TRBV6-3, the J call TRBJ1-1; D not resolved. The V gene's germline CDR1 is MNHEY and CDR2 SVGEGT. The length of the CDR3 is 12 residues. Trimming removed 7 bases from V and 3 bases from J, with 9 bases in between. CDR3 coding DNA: TGTGCCAGCACCCGACCCGACACTGAAGCTTTCTTT. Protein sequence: CASTRPDTEAFF.

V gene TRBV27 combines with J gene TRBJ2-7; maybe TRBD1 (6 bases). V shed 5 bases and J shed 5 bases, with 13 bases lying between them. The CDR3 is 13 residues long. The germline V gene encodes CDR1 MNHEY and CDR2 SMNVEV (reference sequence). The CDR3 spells CASSETGFHEQYF. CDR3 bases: TGTGCCAGCAGTGAAACAGGGTTTCACGAGCAGTACTTC.

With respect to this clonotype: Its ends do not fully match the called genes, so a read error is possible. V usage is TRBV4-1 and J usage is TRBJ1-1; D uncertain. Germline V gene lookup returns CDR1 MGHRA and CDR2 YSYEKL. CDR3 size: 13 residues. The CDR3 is CASSHTGNIEAFF. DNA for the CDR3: TGCGCCAGCAGCCATACTGGGAACATTGAAGCTTTCTTT.

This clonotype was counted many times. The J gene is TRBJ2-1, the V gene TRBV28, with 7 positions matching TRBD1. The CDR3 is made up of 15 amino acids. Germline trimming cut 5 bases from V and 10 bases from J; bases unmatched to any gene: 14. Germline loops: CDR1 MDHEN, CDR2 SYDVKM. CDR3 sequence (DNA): TGTGCCAGCAGTCCCTCGACAGGGCCCGAGGGGGAGCAGTTCTTC. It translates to CASSPSTGPEGEQFF.

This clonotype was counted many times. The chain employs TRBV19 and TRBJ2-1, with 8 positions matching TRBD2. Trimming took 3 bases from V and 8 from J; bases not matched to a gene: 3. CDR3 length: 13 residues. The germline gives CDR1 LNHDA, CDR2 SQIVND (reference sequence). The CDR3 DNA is TGTGCCAGTAGTATGGGGCGGGGGGATGAGCAGTTCTTC. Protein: CASSMGRGDEQFF.

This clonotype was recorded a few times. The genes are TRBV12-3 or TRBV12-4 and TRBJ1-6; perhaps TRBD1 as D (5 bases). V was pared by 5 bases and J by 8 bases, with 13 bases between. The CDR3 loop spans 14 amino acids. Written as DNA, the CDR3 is TGTGCCAGCAGTCCCCAGGGTGTTTATTCACCCCTCCACTTT. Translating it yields CASSPQGVYSPLHF.

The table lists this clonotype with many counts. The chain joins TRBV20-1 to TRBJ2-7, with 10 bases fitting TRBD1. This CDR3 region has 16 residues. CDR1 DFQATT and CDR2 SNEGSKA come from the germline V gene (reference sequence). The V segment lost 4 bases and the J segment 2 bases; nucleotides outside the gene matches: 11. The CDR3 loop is CSANPLGQGNPYEQYF. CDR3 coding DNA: TGCAGTGCTAACCCGCTGGGACAGGGGAATCCCTACGAGCAGTACTTC.

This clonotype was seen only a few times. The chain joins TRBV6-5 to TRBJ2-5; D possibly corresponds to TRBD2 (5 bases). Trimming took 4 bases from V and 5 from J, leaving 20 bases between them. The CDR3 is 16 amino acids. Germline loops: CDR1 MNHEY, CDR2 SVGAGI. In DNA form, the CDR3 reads TGTGCCAGCAGTTGGCTGTCGACCGAGGAGCGGGAGACCCAGTACTTC. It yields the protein CASSWLSTEERETQYF.

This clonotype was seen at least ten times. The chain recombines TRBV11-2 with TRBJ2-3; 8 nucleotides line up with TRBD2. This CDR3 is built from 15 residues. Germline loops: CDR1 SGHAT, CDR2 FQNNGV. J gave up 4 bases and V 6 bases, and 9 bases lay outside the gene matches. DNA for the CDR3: TGTGCCAGCAGTCAAAGAGGACTAGCCGCAGATACGCAGTATTTT. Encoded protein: CASSQRGLAADTQYF.

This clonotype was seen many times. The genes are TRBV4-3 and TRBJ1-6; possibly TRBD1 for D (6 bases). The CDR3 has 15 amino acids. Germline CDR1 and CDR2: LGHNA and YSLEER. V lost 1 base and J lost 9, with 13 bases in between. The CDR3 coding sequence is TGCGCCAGCAGCCAAGGGTCAGGGGAAGGTTCACCCCTCCACTTT. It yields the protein CASSQGSGEGSPLHF.

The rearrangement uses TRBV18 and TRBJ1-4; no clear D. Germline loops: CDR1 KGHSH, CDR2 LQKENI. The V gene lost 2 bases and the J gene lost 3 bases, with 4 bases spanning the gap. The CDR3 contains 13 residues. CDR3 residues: CASSPRPNEKLFF. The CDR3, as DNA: TGTGCCAGCTCACCAAGACCTAATGAAAAACTGTTTTTT.

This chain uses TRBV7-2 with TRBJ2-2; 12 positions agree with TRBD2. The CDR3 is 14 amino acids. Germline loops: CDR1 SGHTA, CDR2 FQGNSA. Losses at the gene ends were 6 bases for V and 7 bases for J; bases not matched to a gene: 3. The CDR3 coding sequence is TGTGCCAGCAGGACACTAGCGGGGGGCGGGGAGCTGTTTTTT. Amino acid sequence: CASRTLAGGGELFF.

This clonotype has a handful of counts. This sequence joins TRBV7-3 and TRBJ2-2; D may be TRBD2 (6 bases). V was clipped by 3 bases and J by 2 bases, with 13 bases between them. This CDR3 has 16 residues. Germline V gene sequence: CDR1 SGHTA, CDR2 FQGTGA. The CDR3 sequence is CASSLSAGINTGELFF. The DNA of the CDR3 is TGTGCCAGCAGCTTGTCGGCGGGAATCAACACCGGGGAGCTGTTTTTT.